The rows below give T cell receptor beta chains drawn from one sample of a study of T cell repertoires in cytomegalovirus infection. TCRdb analysed the reads with MiXCR anew, one entry per CDR3 protein. Altogether approximately 500,000 distinct CDR3 sequences are present, around 11% being singletons, with the ten largest covering 10%. The sequenced material came from PBMCs. The receptors shown here come from a human donor in good health (CMV status not recorded). Some clones in this sample may be carry-over from other donors' samples. CDR3s include the opening cysteine and the closing phenylalanine or tryptophan. D genes are given only for firm matches. Part of the rows lack a size; the others show once, few, many or a class for expanded clones.

d_call	v_call	j_call	clone_size	cdr3_aa	cdr3_nt
.	TRBV27	TRBJ1-1	.	CASSAPGRGNTEAFF	TGTGCCAGCAGTGCACCGGGACGGGGGAACACTGAAGCTTTCTTT
.	TRBV12-3/TRBV12-4	TRBJ1-1	many	CASRSRQGATEAFF	TGTGCCAGCAGAAGCAGGCAAGGGGCCACTGAAGCTTTCTTT
.	TRBV6-6	TRBJ2-7	many	CASSPSRGALYEQYF	TGTGCCAGCAGTCCCTCCCGGGGCGCTTTATACGAGCAGTACTTC
.	TRBV28	TRBJ2-7	once	CASSLPDGVYEQYF	TGTGCCAGCAGTTTACCGGACGGTGTCTACGAGCAGTACTTC
TRBD1	TRBV20-1	TRBJ1-2	few	CSASSPTPRQGDGYTF	TGCAGTGCTAGTTCACCCACGCCCAGACAGGGGGACGGCTACACCTTC
.	TRBV3-1	TRBJ1-1	.	CASSQDLSGRLNTEAFF	TGTGCCAGCAGCCAAGATCTTTCGGGACGGTTGAACACTGAAGCTTTCTTT
TRBD2	TRBV29-1	TRBJ2-2	.	CSASRGGTSGRTNTGELFF	TGCAGCGCCTCCCGGGGGGGGACTAGCGGGAGGACGAACACCGGGGAGCTGTTTTTT
TRBD2	TRBV9	TRBJ2-3	.	CASSVEAGGADTQYF	TGTGCCAGCAGCGTAGAAGCGGGGGGAGCAGATACGCAGTATTTT
TRBD1	TRBV28	TRBJ2-1	few	CASSSTGGVMNEQFF	TGTGCCAGCAGTTCGACAGGGGGCGTAATGAATGAGCAGTTCTTC
.	TRBV5-1	TRBJ2-3	.	CASSPARAPSTDTQYF	TGCGCCAGCAGCCCCGCACGGGCACCTAGCACAGATACGCAGTATTTT
TRBD2	TRBV12-3/TRBV12-4	TRBJ2-3	many	CASTSGLAGSDTQYF	TGTGCCAGCACCTCGGGACTAGCGGGGTCAGATACGCAGTATTTT
.	TRBV27	TRBJ2-6	.	CASAPGRVISGANVLTF	TGTGCCAGCGCCCCTGGACGGGTGATCTCTGGGGCCAACGTCCTGACTTTC
.	TRBV7-9	TRBJ1-5	many	CASSPDSRDQPQHF	TGTGCCAGCAGCCCCGACAGCCGAGATCAGCCCCAGCATTTT
.	TRBV13	TRBJ2-7	.	CASSLGQGINEQYF	TGTGCCAGCAGCTTAGGGCAGGGGATCAACGAGCAGTACTTC
.	TRBV12-3/TRBV12-4	TRBJ1-4	many	CASSLLAVSEKLFF	TGTGCCAGCAGTTTACTTGCAGTGAGTGAAAAACTGTTTTTT
TRBD2	TRBV7-8	TRBJ2-7	many	CASSPRLAGGPLYEQYF	TGTGCCAGCAGCCCAAGACTAGCGGGGGGGCCCCTCTACGAGCAGTACTTC
.	TRBV7-2	TRBJ1-5	many	CASSSGVGSQPQHF	TGTGCCAGCAGCTCCGGGGTGGGTTCCCAGCCCCAGCATTTT
TRBD1	TRBV11-3	TRBJ2-3	many	CASRSGQGEDTQYF	TGTGCCAGCAGATCCGGACAGGGAGAAGATACGCAGTATTTT
.	TRBV18	TRBJ2-1	many	CASSPSRTSYYNEQFF	TGTGCCAGCTCACCATCCAGGACTTCTTACTACAATGAGCAGTTCTTC
TRBD1	TRBV20-1	TRBJ1-2	.	CSARGGGSVLQGADTF	TGCAGTGCTAGAGGTGGAGGGAGCGTCTTACAGGGGGCTGACACCTTC
TRBD1	TRBV28	TRBJ2-1	few	CASSFPGQGRNEQFF	TGTGCCAGCAGTTTTCCGGGACAGGGGAGAAATGAGCAGTTCTTC
.	TRBV6-1	TRBJ1-1	many	CASSEGAWGAFF	TGTGCCAGCAGTGAGGGGGCGTGGGGGGCTTTCTTT
TRBD1	TRBV20-1	TRBJ2-7	few	CSALSGQGAWEQYF	TGCAGTGCTTTATCGGGACAGGGGGCTTGGGAGCAGTACTTC
TRBD2	TRBV6-2/TRBV6-3	TRBJ2-5	many	CASSYPGLAGVETQYF	TGTGCCAGCAGTTATCCCGGACTAGCGGGAGTAGAGACCCAGTACTTC
.	TRBV7-2	TRBJ2-7	many	CASSLDFTSYEQYF	TGTGCCAGCAGCTTAGACTTCACTTCCTACGAGCAGTACTTC
TRBD1	TRBV20-1	TRBJ1-6	many	CSAPSYRGGNSPLHF	TGCAGTGCTCCCAGCTACAGGGGCGGTAATTCACCCCTCCACTTT